The 12 T cell receptor beta chains listed next were all sequenced from one sample in a study of blood T cell repertoires in COVID-19. Some clones are missing from TCRdb's copy, which holds only in-frame ones; the method was immunoSEQ multiplex PCR. This sample has almost 200,000 clones; roughly 90% occur once, and the top ten carry 7.5% to 10%. The sample was PBMCs or T cells enriched from blood (not recorded which). The receptors stem from a young woman who had recovered from COVID-19.

The rearrangement joins TRBV7-9 to TRBJ1-2; a possible D gene is TRBD1 (5 bases). Trimming cost V 1 base and J 8 bases, with 17 bases left between them. The CDR3 sequence is 15 residues long. The germline CDR1 and CDR2 sequences are SEHNR and FQNEAQ (reference sequence). CDR3 DNA sequence: TGTGCCAGCAGCTTAGGGGAACAGGATTCCTTCGGCTACACCTTC. This sequence encodes CASSLGEQDSFGYTF.

This clone was observed a single time. V is TRBV3-1 (or the pseudogene TRBV3-2) and J is TRBJ2-5; 8 bases agree with TRBD1. CDR3 length equals 15 residues. V shed 4 bases and J 5 bases; nucleotides not matched to a gene: 9. From germline, CDR1 is LGHDT and CDR2 YNNKEL (reference sequence). The CDR3 DNA reads as TGTGCCAGCAGCCCAGCCGGGACAGGTCGGGAGACCCAGTACTTC. It yields the protein CASSPAGTGRETQYF.

V and J are TRBV13 and TRBJ1-1; tentatively, D is TRBD1 (5 bases). This CDR3 is built from 15 residues. Germline V gene sequence: CDR1 PRHDT, CDR2 FYEKMQ (reference sequence). The V gene lost 2 bases and the J gene lost 1 base, with 11 bases spanning the gap. In DNA, the CDR3 is TGTGCCAGCAGCTTATACGACGGACAGAACACTGAAGCTTTCTTT. It is translated as CASSLYDGQNTEAFF.

V and J are TRBV6-1 and TRBJ2-3; a possible D gene is TRBD2 (6 bases). This CDR3 is built from 16 residues. Trimming shortened V by 3 bases and J by 0 bases, and 13 bases separated the two germline ends. Germline V CDR1 and CDR2: MNHNS, SASEGT. CDR3 sequence: CASSDRGLSSTDTQYF. DNA for the CDR3: TGTGCCAGCAGTGATAGGGGACTTTCAAGCACAGATACGCAGTATTTT.

The V gene is TRBV27, the J gene TRBJ2-6; TRBD1 might be the D (6 bases). Per the germline V gene, CDR1 is MNHEY and CDR2 is SMNVEV (reference sequence). V was shortened by 2 bases and J by 0 bases, with 11 bases between the two germline ends. CDR3 length: 17 residues. CDR3 sequence (DNA): TGTGCCAGCAGTTTACAGGGGTCATCCTCTGGGGCCAACGTCCTGACTTTC. Translating it yields CASSLQGSSSGANVLTF.

The chain uses TRBV3-1 (or the pseudogene TRBV3-2) and TRBJ2-7, with 8 bases matching TRBD2. V lost 0 bases and J lost 6; bases outside the gene matches: 10. Per germline, CDR1 LGHDT and CDR2 YNNKEL (reference sequence). This CDR3 has 16 amino acids. The CDR3 nucleotides are TGTGCCAGCAGCCAAGATTGGCGGGGGGCTACACCCGAGCAGTACTTC. Encoded protein: CASSQDWRGATPEQYF.

V gene TRBV4-1 combines with J gene TRBJ1-1; TRBD1 agrees at 7 bases. The CDR3 sequence is 15 residues long. Per the germline V gene, CDR1 is MGHRA and CDR2 is YSYEKL. V lost 0 bases to trimming and J lost 3 bases; unmatched junction nucleotides: 4. CDR3 region: CASSQEPRGHTEAFF. In nucleotides, the CDR3 is TGCGCCAGCAGCCAAGAGCCGAGGGGGCACACTGAAGCTTTCTTT.

This clone was seen just once. V and J are TRBV3-1 (or the pseudogene TRBV3-2) and TRBJ1-2, with TRBD1 matching 8 bases. CDR1 is LGHDT, CDR2 YNNKEL, per germline (reference sequence). This CDR3 is 13 amino acids long. After removal of 4 bases from V and 6 bases from J, the junction contained 4 bases not matched to a gene. CDR3 DNA sequence: TGTGCCAGCAGCCCAAGACAGGGGCATGGCTACACCTTC. Translated, it gives CASSPRQGHGYTF.

V and J are TRBV15 and TRBJ2-1; D unresolved. Germline CDR1 LNHNV, CDR2 YYDKDF (reference sequence). V was pared by 0 bases and J by 5 bases, with 11 bases between. This CDR3 comprises 15 residues. The CDR3 is CATSRDRKSHNEQFF. The CDR3 coding sequence is TGTGCCACCAGCAGAGATCGTAAGAGCCACAATGAGCAGTTCTTC.

The chain carries TRBV28 and TRBJ1-2; D not resolved. V lost 1 base and J 6 bases, leaving 6 bases between the germline ends. The CDR3 is 12 residues long. Germline CDR1 is MDHEN and CDR2 is SYDVKM. CDR3 in amino acids: CASSLFPDGYTF. CDR3 coding DNA: TGTGCCAGCAGTTTATTCCCCGATGGCTACACCTTC.

V and J are TRBV6-5 and TRBJ2-7, with a weak D call TRBD1 (6 bases). V was trimmed by 0 bases and J by 4 bases, leaving 10 bases between them. The CDR3 is 14 residues long. The germline V gene has CDR1 MNHEY and CDR2 SVGAGI. As DNA, the CDR3 is TGTGCCAGCAGTTACTCACAGGGAGATTACGAGCAGTACTTC. Its translation is CASSYSQGDYEQYF.

V is TRBV29-1 and J is TRBJ1-2; D is possibly TRBD1 (5 bases). The CDR3 runs to 11 residues. Germline V gene sequence: CDR1 SQVTM, CDR2 ANQGSEA. Trimming took 3 bases from V and 8 from J, leaving 10 bases between them. The CDR3 here is CSVDGTQGYTF. For the CDR3, the DNA is TGCAGCGTTGACGGGACTCAGGGCTACACCTTC.